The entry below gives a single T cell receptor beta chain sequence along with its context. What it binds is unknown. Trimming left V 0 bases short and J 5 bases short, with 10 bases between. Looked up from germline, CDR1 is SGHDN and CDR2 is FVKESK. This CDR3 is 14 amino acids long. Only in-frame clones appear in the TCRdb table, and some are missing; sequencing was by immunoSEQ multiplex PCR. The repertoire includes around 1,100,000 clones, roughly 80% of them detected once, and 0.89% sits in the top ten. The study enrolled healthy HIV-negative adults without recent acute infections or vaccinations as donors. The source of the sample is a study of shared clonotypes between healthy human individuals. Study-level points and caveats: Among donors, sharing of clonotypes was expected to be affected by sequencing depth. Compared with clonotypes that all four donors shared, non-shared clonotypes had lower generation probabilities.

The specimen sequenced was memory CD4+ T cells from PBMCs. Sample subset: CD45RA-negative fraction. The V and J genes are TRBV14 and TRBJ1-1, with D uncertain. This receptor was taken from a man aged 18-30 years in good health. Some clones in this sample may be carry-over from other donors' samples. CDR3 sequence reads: CASSQDFGRTEAFF. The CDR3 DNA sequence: TGTGCCAGCAGCCAAGATTTTGGTAGGACTGAAGCTTTCTTT. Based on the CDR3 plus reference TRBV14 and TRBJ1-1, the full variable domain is EAGVTQFPSHSVIEKGQTVTLRCDPISGHDNLYWYRRVMGKEIKFLLHFVKESKQDESGMPNNRFLAERTGGTYSTLKVQPAELEDSGVYFCASSQDFGRTEAFFGQGTRLTVV.